Shown below are 12 T cell receptor beta chains from a single sample sequenced in a study of CD8 T cells in ankylosing spondylitis. General study points: A TCR beta motif of roughly 8 highly homologous variants appeared characteristic of ankylosing spondylitis blood.

No antigen is known for these receptors. TCRdb redid the calling of the 5' RACE reads with MiXCR, one entry per CDR3 protein. Among around 770,000 distinct CDR3 sequences listed, about 10% were seen once. Sequenced: blood, either unsorted or a sorted T cell fraction (not recorded which). These receptors all stem from a male donor with ankylosing spondylitis.

In this sample, this clonotype turned up many times. An end of the junction differs from the germline gene, which may be a read error. The gene calls are TRBV5-1 and TRBJ2-7; D could derive from TRBD1 or TRBD2 (6 bases each). Germline values: CDR1 SGHRS, CDR2 YFSETQ. The CDR3 has 14 residues. CDR3 in amino acids: CASSPRGTSYEQYF. DNA of the CDR3: TGTGCCAGCAGTCCCCGGGGGACAAGTTACGAGCAGTACTTC.

This clonotype appeared a few times. This chain links TRBV6-1 with TRBJ2-4, with a tentative D call TRBD1 (6 bases). There are 14 residues in the CDR3. Germline CDR1 is MNHNS and CDR2 is SASEGT. The V end lost 6 bases, the J end lost 6 bases, and 15 bases lay between the germline ends. DNA of the CDR3: TGTGCCAGCAGCCAGGCAGGGGCAGGAAACATTCAGTACTTC. Its protein product is CASSQAGAGNIQYF.

The rearrangement joins TRBV7-9 to TRBJ2-2; possible D gene TRBD2, 6 bases. Trimming took 5 bases from V and 1 from J, leaving 17 bases between them. The CDR3 is made up of 17 amino acids. The germline V gene has CDR1 SEHNR and CDR2 FQNEAQ (reference sequence). In DNA, the CDR3 is TGTGCCAGCAGCCCCCATCCTGGGAGGCGGAACACCGGGGAGCTGTTTTTT. This codes for CASSPHPGRRNTGELFF.

This clonotype has at least ten counts. The chain couples TRBV5-4 to TRBJ2-5; 8 nucleotides line up with TRBD1. Germline-derived CDR1 and CDR2 are SGHNT and YYREEE (reference sequence). The CDR3 totals 12 residues. With 3 bases clipped from V and 5 bases from J, the junction kept 0 bases outside the gene matches. In DNA form, the CDR3 reads TGTGCCAGCAGCTGGGACAGGGAGACCCAGTACTTC. It translates to CASSWDRETQYF.

The chain is built from TRBV5-1 and TRBJ1-5, with TRBD1 as a possible D gene (6 bases). V shed 0 bases and J shed 9 bases, with 10 bases lying between them. Germline-derived CDR1 and CDR2 are SGHRS and YFSETQ. The CDR3 loop spans 13 amino acids. CDR3 amino acids: CASSLEGGPPQHF. CDR3 sequence (DNA): TGCGCCAGCAGCTTGGAAGGGGGACCGCCCCAGCATTTT.

This chain links TRBV20-1 with TRBJ1-4; TRBD1 aligns across 9 bases. The CDR3 consists of 16 residues. V gave up 4 bases and J gave up 8 bases; unmatched junction bases: 14. CDR1 is DFQATT and CDR2 is SNEGSKA in the germline V gene (reference sequence). As DNA, the CDR3 is TGCAGTGCTATTGACAGGGGGTTTGCGGGTGGGGAAAAACTGTTTTTT. Its translation is CSAIDRGFAGGEKLFF.

In this sample, this clonotype turned up a few times. This CDR3 reads CSASVDYEQYF. The CDR3 coding sequence is TGCAGTGCTAGCGTAGACTACGAGCAGTACTTC. This chain joins TRBV20-1 and TRBJ2-7; no clear D gene. Per the germline V gene, CDR1 is DFQATT and CDR2 is SNEGSKA (reference sequence). V dropped 3 bases and J dropped 3 bases, with 6 bases sitting between them. The CDR3 consists of 11 residues.

The chain links TRBV10-3 to TRBJ2-3; TRBD2 matches at 14 bases. V lost 4 bases and J lost 4; bases outside the gene matches: 4. The CDR3 is made up of 16 amino acids. Germline assignment: CDR1 ENHRY and CDR2 SYGVKD. CDR3 protein: CAISGGLAGVPDTQYF. In DNA form, the CDR3 reads TGTGCCATCAGTGGGGGACTAGCGGGAGTACCAGATACGCAGTATTTT.

The CDR3 loop is CASSGWKWDRWSSYEQYF. CDR3 bases: TGTGCCAGCAGCGGCTGGAAATGGGACAGATGGAGCTCCTACGAGCAGTACTTC. V and J are TRBV11-1 and TRBJ2-7; 7 bases are a match to TRBD1. The length of the CDR3 is 18 residues. CDR1 SGHAT and CDR2 FQDESV come from the germline V gene (reference sequence). The V gene end was trimmed by 5 bases and the J gene end by 0 bases; junction bases not matched to a gene: 16.

There are a few counts of this clonotype. This chain joins TRBV27 and TRBJ2-7; D remains unclear. Germline V gene lookup returns CDR1 MNHEY and CDR2 SMNVEV (reference sequence). The CDR3 length is 15 residues. V was pared by 0 bases and J by 3 bases, with 12 bases between. The CDR3 nucleotides are TGTGCCAGCAGTTTATCCGCCCCCCCCGGCTACGAGCAGTACTTC. Its translation: CASSLSAPPGYEQYF.

This clonotype occurred many times. The chain has TRBV12-3 or TRBV12-4 and TRBJ1-5; no definite D call. There are 14 residues in the CDR3. V was shortened by 9 bases and J by 4 bases, with 16 bases between the two germline ends. The CDR3 region is CASRGGSRNQPQHF. CDR3 bases: TGTGCCAGTCGGGGAGGGAGCCGAAATCAGCCCCAGCATTTT.

This clonotype showed up many times. The chain combines TRBV29-1 with TRBJ2-3, with 7 bases lining up with TRBD2. Germline CDR1 SQVTM, CDR2 ANQGSEA. This CDR3 has 12 amino acids. V lost 6 bases to trimming and J lost 6 bases; unmatched junction nucleotides: 6. CDR3 DNA: TGCAGCGTGGCCGGACTAGTGGATACGCAGTATTTT. Translation gives CSVAGLVDTQYF.